The TCR beta chain under discussion was sequenced for a study of blood T cell repertoires in COVID-19. Study information: The origin of the acute and convalescent COVID-19 samples was the United States, Italy and Spain.

Sequencing was performed with immunoSEQ multiplex PCR; in TCRdb, only in-frame clones are kept and a portion is missing. The data show over 80,000 clones, roughly 88% seen once. CDR1 and CDR2 from the germline V gene are LGHNA and YSLEER. V shed 3 bases and J shed 2 bases, with 22 bases lying between them. The CDR3 contains 18 residues. In its sample, this clone was seen once. The chain couples TRBV4-3 to TRBJ1-2; unclear D gene. The TCR was taken from a woman at least 80 years old with acute or convalescent COVID-19. Sequenced input: peripheral blood. The CDR3 region is CASSQETLIRPANYGYTF. The CDR3 nucleotides read TGCGCCAGCAGCCAGGAAACCCTAATTCGACCAGCGAACTATGGCTACACCTTC.